The 7 T cell receptor beta chains below all came from one sample that was sequenced in a study of T cell responses to AZD1222 COVID-19 vaccine. Sequenced by immunoSEQ multiplex PCR; TCRdb stores in-frame clones only, minus some. The sample shows 25,000 to 35,000 clones, 93% of them seen only once. The material was peripheral blood, obtained on day 0 of AZD1222 vaccination. The receptors come from an adult in good health.

This chain links TRBV27 with TRBJ2-3; D gene ambiguous. The CDR3 spans 15 residues. CDR1 and CDR2 (germline): MNHEY, SMNVEV (reference sequence). V was cut by 5 bases and J by 1 base, with 13 bases left in between. Here the CDR3 reads CASSRLSVGTDTQYF. DNA of the CDR3: TGTGCCAGCAGTCGACTTTCGGTGGGCACAGATACGCAGTATTTT.

The genes are TRBV20-1 and TRBJ1-5, with D perhaps matching TRBD1 (6 bases). This CDR3 region has 13 residues. Trimming stripped 4 bases from V and 3 bases from J, with 10 bases between. From germline, CDR1 is DFQATT and CDR2 SNEGSKA (reference sequence). The CDR3 nucleotides read TGCAGTGCTATTGACAGGCCCAATCAGCCCCAGCATTTT. It specifies CSAIDRPNQPQHF.

The CDR3 DNA reads TGCAGCGTGGGGACAGGGGTCACCGGGGAGCTGTTTTTT. Residues: CSVGTGVTGELFF. V usage is TRBV29-1 and J usage is TRBJ2-2; 10 bases map to TRBD1. The CDR3 runs 13 residues. Trimming removed 6 bases from V and 4 bases from J; junction bases left unmatched: 2. Germline-derived CDR1 and CDR2 are SQVTM and ANQGSEA.

The V gene is TRBV3-1 (or the pseudogene TRBV3-2), the J gene TRBJ1-4; maybe TRBD1 (5 bases). Germline V gives CDR1 LGHDT, CDR2 YNNKEL (reference sequence). Trimming removed 4 bases from V and 12 bases from J, with 18 bases in between. The CDR3 consists of 14 residues. CDR3 amino acids: CASSPPGTEEELFF. CDR3 coding DNA: TGTGCCAGCAGCCCCCCGGGGACCGAGGAAGAACTGTTTTTT.

J is TRBJ1-1 and V is TRBV5-5; TRBD1 might be the D (6 bases). V was pared by 0 bases and J by 3 bases, with 12 bases between. The CDR3 loop spans 15 amino acids. The germline gives CDR1 SGHKS, CDR2 YYEKEE (reference sequence). CDR3 nucleotide sequence: TGTGCCAGCAGCTTGGGATACAGGGTAGACACTGAAGCTTTCTTT. Translating gives CASSLGYRVDTEAFF.

The chain links TRBV27 to TRBJ2-7, with 10 bases identical to TRBD1. V was pared by 5 bases and J by 1 base, with 2 bases of the junction left unmatched. Looked up from germline, CDR1 is MNHEY and CDR2 is SMNVEV (reference sequence). There are 14 residues in the CDR3. The CDR3 sequence: CASSGTGASYEQYF. As DNA, the CDR3 is TGTGCCAGCAGTGGGACAGGGGCTTCCTACGAGCAGTACTTC.

This sequence joins TRBV7-9 and TRBJ2-5; 10 bases fit TRBD2. The trim removed 4 bases at V and 3 bases at J, leaving 5 bases unmatched. This CDR3 has 15 amino acids. Per the germline V gene, CDR1 is SEHNR and CDR2 is FQNEAQ (reference sequence). The CDR3 DNA sequence: TGTGCCAGCAGCTCGGGAGCGGGGGGGAAAGAGACCCAGTACTTC. Protein: CASSSGAGGKETQYF.